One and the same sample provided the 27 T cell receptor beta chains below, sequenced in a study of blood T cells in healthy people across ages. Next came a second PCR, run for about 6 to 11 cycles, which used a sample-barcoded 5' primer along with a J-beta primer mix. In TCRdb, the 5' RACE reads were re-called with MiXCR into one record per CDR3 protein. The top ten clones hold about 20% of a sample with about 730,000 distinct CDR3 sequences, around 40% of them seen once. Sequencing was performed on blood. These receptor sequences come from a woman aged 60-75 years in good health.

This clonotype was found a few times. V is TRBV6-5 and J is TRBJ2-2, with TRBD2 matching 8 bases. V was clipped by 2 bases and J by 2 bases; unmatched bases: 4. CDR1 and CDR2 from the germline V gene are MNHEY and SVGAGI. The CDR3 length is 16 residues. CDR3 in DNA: TGTGCCAGCAGTTACCTGAGCGGGAGTAACACCGGGGAGCTGTTTTTT. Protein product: CASSYLSGSNTGELFF.

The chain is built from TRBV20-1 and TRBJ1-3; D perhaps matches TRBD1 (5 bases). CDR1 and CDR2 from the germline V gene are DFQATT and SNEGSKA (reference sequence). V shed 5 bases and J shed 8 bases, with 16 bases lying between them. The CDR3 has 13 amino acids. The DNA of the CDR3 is TGCAGTGCTCGGACATCTTACGGAGACACCATATATTTT. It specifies CSARTSYGDTIYF.

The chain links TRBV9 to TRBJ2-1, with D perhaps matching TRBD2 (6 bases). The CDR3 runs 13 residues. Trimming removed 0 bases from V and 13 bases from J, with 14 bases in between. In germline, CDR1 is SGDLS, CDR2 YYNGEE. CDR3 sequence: CASSVGGGIEQFF. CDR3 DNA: TGTGCCAGCAGCGTAGGCGGCGGGATAGAACAGTTCTTC.

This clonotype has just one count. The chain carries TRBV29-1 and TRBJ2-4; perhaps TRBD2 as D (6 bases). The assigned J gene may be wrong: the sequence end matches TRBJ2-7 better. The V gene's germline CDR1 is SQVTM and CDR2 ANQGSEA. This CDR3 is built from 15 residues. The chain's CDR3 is CSVGRLVAGGSEQYF. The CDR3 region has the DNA TGCAGCGTTGGGAGGCTAGTGGCCGGAGGGTCCGAGCAGTACTTC.

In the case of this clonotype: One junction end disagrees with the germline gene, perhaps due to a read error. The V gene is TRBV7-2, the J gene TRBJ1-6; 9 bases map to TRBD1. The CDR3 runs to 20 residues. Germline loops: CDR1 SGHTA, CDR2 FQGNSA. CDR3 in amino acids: CASSDRGDRGNRRVDSPPHF. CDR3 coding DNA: TGTGCCAGCAGCGACCGGGGTGACAGGGGGAACAGGCGAGTCGATTCACCCCCCCACTTT.

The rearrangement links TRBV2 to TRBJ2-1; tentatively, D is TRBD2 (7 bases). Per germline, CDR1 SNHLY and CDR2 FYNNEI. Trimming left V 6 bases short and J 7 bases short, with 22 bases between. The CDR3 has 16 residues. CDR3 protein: CASRVGGGGAWNEQFF. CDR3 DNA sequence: TGTGCCAGCAGGGTCGGTGGAGGGGGGGCTTGGAATGAGCAGTTCTTC.

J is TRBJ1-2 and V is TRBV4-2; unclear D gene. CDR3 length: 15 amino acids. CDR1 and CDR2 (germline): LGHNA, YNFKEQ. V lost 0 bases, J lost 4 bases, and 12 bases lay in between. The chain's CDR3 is CASSQEWAHSYGYTF. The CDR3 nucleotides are TGTGCCAGCAGCCAAGAATGGGCCCATAGCTATGGCTACACCTTC.

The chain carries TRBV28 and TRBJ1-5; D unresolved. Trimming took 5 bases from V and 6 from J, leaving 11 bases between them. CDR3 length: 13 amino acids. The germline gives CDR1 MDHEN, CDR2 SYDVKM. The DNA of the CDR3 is TGTGCCAGCAGTCCCGCCCCAGGTCAGCCCCAGCATTTT. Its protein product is CASSPAPGQPQHF.

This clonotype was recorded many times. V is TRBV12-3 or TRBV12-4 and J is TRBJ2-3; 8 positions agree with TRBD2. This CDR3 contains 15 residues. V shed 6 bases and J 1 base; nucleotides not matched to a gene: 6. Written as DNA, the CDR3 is TGTGCCAGCAGACTTGGCGGGGGGCGCACAGATACGCAGTATTTT. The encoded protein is CASRLGGGRTDTQYF.

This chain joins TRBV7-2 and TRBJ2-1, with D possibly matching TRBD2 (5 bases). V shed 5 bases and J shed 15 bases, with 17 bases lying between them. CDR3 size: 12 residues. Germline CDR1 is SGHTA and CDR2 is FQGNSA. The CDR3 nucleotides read TGTGCCAGCAGCCCGGGAAGTACTTCGGGGTTCTTC. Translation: CASSPGSTSGFF. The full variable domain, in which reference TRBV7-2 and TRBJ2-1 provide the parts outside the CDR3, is GAGVSQSPSNKVTEKGKDVELRCDPISGHTALYWYRQSLGQGLEFLIYFQGNSAPDKSGLPSDRFSAERTGGSVSTLTIQRTQQEDSAVYLCASSPGSTSGFFGPGTRLTVL.

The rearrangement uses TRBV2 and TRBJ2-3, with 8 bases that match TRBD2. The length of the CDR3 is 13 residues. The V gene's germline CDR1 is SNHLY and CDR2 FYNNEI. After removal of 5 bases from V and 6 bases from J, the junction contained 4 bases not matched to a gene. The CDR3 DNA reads TGTGCCAGCAGTCAGCGGGAGACGGATACGCAGTATTTT. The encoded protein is CASSQRETDTQYF.

The CDR3 nucleotides are TGCAGTGCTAGAGGAGGGGACACGAACACTGAAGCTTTCTTT. As protein: CSARGGDTNTEAFF. The V and J genes are TRBV20-1 and TRBJ1-1, with a possible D match to TRBD1 (6 bases). Trimming stripped 1 base from V and 1 base from J, with 10 bases between. The CDR3 runs 14 residues. Germline lookup yields CDR1 DFQATT and CDR2 SNEGSKA (reference sequence).

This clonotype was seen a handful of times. The CDR3 region has the DNA TGCAGTGCTAGACCCCTAGCGGGGGGCCAAGGTTGGAATGAGCAGTTCTTC. This codes for CSARPLAGGQGWNEQFF. This chain connects TRBV20-1 to TRBJ2-1, with 11 bases aligning to TRBD2. Germline CDR1 DFQATT, CDR2 SNEGSKA (reference sequence). The CDR3 totals 17 residues. The V gene end was trimmed by 2 bases and the J gene end by 7 bases; junction bases not matched to a gene: 13.

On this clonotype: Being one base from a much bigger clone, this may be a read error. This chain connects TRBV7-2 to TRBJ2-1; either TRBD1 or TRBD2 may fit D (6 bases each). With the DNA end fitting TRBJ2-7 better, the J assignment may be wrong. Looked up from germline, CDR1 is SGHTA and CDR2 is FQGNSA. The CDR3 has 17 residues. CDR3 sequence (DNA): TGTGCCAGCAGCCCCTCGAGGGGGGTAGGGTCCTACAATGAGCAGTACTTC. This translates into CASSPSRGVGSYNEQYF.

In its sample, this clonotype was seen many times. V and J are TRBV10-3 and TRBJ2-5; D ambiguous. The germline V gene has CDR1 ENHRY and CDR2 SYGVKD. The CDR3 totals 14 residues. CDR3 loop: CATSLDTLQETQYF. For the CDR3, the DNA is TGTGCGACCTCATTGGATACACTCCAAGAGACCCAGTACTTC.

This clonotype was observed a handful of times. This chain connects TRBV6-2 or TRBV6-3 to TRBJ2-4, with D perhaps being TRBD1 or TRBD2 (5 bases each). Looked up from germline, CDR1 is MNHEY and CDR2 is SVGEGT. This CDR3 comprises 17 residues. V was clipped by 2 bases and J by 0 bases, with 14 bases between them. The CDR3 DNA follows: TGTGCCAGCAGTTACCGGAGCGGACAATTAGCCAAAAACATTCAGTACTTC. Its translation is CASSYRSGQLAKNIQYF.

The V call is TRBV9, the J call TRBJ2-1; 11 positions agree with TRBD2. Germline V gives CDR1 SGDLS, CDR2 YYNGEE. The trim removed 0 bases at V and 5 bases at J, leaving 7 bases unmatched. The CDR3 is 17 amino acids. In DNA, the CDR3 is TGTGCCAGCAGCGTAGACCCGACTAGCGGGGTGAACAATGAGCAGTTCTTC. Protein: CASSVDPTSGVNNEQFF.

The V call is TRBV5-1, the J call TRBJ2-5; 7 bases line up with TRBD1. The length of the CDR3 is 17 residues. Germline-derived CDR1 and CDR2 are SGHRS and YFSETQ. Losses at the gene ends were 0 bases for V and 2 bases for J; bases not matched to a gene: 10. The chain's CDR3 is CASSLARLGQTQETQYF. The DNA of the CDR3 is TGCGCCAGCAGCTTGGCCCGACTGGGACAGACACAAGAGACCCAGTACTTC.

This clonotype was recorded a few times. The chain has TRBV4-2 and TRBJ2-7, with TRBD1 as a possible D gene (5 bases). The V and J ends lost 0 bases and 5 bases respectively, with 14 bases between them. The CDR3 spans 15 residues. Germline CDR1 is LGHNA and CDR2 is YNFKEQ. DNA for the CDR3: TGTGCCAGCAGCCAAGATCGGGCCAGGGTAGACGAGCAGTACTTC. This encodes CASSQDRARVDEQYF.

This chain's CDR3 is CSVERVYGYTF. Written as DNA, the CDR3 is TGCAGCGTTGAACGGGTCTATGGCTACACCTTC. The chain links TRBV29-1 to TRBJ1-2; D is unclear. Germline V gives CDR1 SQVTM, CDR2 ANQGSEA. Trimming shortened V by 2 bases and J by 4 bases, and 5 bases separated the two germline ends. This CDR3 spans 11 amino acids.

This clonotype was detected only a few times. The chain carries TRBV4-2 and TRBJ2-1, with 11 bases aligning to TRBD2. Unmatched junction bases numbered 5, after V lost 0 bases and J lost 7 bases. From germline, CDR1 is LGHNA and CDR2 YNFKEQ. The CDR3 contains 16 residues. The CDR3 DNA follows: TGTGCCAGCAGCCAAGACACTAGCGGGAGTTTTAATGAGCAGTTCTTC. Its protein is CASSQDTSGSFNEQFF.

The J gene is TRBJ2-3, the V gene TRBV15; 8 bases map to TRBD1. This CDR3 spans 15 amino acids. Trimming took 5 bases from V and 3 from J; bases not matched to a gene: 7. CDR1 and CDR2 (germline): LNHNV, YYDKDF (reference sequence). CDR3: CATSPRTGLTDTQYF. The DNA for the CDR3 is TGTGCCACCAGCCCGCGGACAGGGTTGACAGATACGCAGTATTTT. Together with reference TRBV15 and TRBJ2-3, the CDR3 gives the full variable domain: DAMVIQNPRYQVTQFGKPVTLSCSQTLNHNVMYWYQQKSSQAPKLLFHYYDKDFNNEADTPDNFQSRRPNTSFCFLDIRSPGLGDTAMYLCATSPRTGLTDTQYFGPGTRLTVL.

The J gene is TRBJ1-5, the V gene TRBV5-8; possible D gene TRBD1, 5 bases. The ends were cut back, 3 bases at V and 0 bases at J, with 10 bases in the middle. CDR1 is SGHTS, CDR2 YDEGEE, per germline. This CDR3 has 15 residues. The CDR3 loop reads CASSYGTLSNQPQHF. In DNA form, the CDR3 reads TGTGCCAGCAGCTACGGGACGCTTAGCAATCAGCCCCAGCATTTT.

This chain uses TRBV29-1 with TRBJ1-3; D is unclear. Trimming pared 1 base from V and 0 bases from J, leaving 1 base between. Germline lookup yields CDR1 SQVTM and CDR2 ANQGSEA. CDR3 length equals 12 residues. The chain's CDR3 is CSVEGSGNTIYF. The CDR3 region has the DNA TGCAGCGTTGAAGGCTCTGGAAACACCATATATTTT.

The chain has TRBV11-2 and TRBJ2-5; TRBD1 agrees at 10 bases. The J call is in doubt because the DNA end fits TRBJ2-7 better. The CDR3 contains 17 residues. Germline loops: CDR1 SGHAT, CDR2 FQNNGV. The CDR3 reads CASSLDPLGQGNDEQYF. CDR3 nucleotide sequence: TGTGCCAGCAGCTTAGATCCGTTGGGACAGGGGAACGACGAGCAGTACTTC.

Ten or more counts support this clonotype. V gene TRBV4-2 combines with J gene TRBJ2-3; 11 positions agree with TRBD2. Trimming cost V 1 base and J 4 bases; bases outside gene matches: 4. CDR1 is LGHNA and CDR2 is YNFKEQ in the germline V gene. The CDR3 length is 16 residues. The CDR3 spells CASSQVTSGSSDTQYF. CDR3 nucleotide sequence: TGTGCCAGCAGCCAAGTAACTAGCGGGAGCTCAGATACGCAGTATTTT.

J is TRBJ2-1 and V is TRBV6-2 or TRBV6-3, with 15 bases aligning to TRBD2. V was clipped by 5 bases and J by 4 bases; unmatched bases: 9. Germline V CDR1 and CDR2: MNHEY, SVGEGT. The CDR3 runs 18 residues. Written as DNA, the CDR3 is TGTGCCAGCAGTAGGGGGACTAGCGGGAGGCGCCGGTACAATGAGCAGTTCTTC. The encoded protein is CASSRGTSGRRRYNEQFF.